The T cell receptor beta chain under discussion was sequenced for a study of regulatory T cells in long-lasting Graves disease. Germline V gives CDR1 MNHEY, CDR2 SMNVEV (reference sequence). V was shortened by 7 bases and J by 10 bases, with 23 bases between the two germline ends. CDR3 length: 15 residues. iRepertoire HTBI primers and Arm-PCR of CDR3 regions built TCR beta libraries. One entry per CDR3 protein results from TCRdb running MiXCR on the multiplex PCR reads. The sample has 390,000 or so distinct CDR3 sequences, about an eighth seen once. Study-level findings and limits: Accuracy may have been reduced by the small sample size.

Time point reported: newly diagnosed GD, antithyroid drugs for less than 3 months. From PBMCs, RNA was extracted and then used to make the TCR library. The EDTA tubes were filled with around 9.1 milliliters of drawn peripheral blood. Regarding this clonotype: Its antigen remains unidentified. This likely reflects a read error, since a far larger clone is one base away.

These data were also reused for a study on T cells in Graves' hyperthyroidism and ophthalmopathy. That report notes: Blood held most thyroid clonotypes expanded above 0.001 frequency.

Sequences were derived from peripheral blood mononuclear cells (PBMCs), sampled at new diagnosis, from a patient treated with antithyroid drugs. This clonotype originated in a woman younger than 35 with Graves disease. The chain joins TRBV27 to TRBJ2-1; D tentatively reads TRBD1 or TRBD2 (5 bases each). DNA of the CDR3: TGTGCCAGCACCCTGGTGGGGGTTCGCCTCTACGAGCAGTTCTTC. Its protein is CASTLVGVRLYEQFF.